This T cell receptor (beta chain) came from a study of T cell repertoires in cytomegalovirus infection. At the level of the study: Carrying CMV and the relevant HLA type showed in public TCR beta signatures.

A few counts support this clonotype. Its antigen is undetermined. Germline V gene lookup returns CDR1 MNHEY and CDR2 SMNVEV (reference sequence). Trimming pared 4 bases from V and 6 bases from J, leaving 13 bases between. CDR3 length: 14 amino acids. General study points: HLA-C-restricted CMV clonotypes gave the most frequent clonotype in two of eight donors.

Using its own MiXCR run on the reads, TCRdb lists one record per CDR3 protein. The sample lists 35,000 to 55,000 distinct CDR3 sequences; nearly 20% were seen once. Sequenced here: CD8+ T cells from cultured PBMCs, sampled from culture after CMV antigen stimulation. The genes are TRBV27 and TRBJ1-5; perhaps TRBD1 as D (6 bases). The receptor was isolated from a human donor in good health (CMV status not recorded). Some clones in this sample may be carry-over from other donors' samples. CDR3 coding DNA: TGTGCCAGCAGTTCTACAGGGTTGGGTCAGCCCCAGCATTTT. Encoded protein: CASSSTGLGQPQHF.